These 22 T cell receptor beta chains were sequenced from one sample in a study of blood T cells in healthy people across ages (dated by TCRdb to 2015 to 2017). The receptor library was made with 5' RACE. Sequencing relied on an Illumina HiSeq 2500. A second about 7 to 12 cycle PCR used a sample-barcoded 5' primer and a J-beta primer mix. TCRdb itself trimmed the public reads at Q25 with fastp, ran MiXCR and retained productive beta chains. Records with the same CDR3 protein are collapsed into one entry carrying the most frequent genes and DNA. The sample table holds 800,000 or so distinct CDR3 sequences, of which 25% were seen once. The ten most abundant clones make up under 4.5% of the sample. The data also belong to a second study, concerning T cells of mothers and their children.

The sample taken for sequencing was blood. Receptors were obtained from a boy younger than 18 in good health.

A few counts support this clonotype. This chain joins TRBV7-9 and TRBJ2-5, with D possibly TRBD1 on 6 matching bases. TRBJ2-7 explains the end of the DNA better; the J call may be wrong. This CDR3 region has 15 residues. Germline V gives CDR1 SEHNR, CDR2 FQNEAQ (reference sequence). The CDR3 spells CASNSSGVASYEQYF. In DNA, the CDR3 is TGTGCCAGCAACTCCTCAGGGGTTGCGTCCTACGAGCAGTACTTC.

This clonotype turned up a few times. The chain is built from TRBV4-2 and TRBJ1-6; a weak D match, TRBD1 (5 bases). This CDR3 region has 24 residues. CDR1 is LGHNA and CDR2 is YNFKEQ in the germline V gene. With 4 bases removed from V and 0 bases from J, the gap between germline ends came to 34 bases. CDR3 sequence reads: CASSRRFRPGATNPPSSYNSPLHF. The CDR3 DNA sequence: TGTGCCAGCAGCCGTCGATTCCGGCCCGGGGCCACAAACCCTCCAAGCTCCTATAATTCACCCCTCCACTTT.

This clonotype has a handful of counts. V usage is TRBV7-2 and J usage is TRBJ2-5, with a weak D call TRBD2 (5 bases). There are 16 residues in the CDR3. CDR1 and CDR2 (germline): SGHTA, FQGNSA. Trimming cost V 5 bases and J 3 bases, with 19 bases left between them. CDR3 nucleotide sequence: TGTGCCAGCAGCCTTGAGGGTACATTAGGAAAAGAGACCCAGTACTTC. Translation: CASSLEGTLGKETQYF.

This clonotype has just a few counts. The V call is TRBV27, the J call TRBJ1-1; D is ambiguous. Germline CDR1 is MNHEY and CDR2 is SMNVEV (reference sequence). Trimming left V 4 bases short and J 1 base short, with 13 bases between. This CDR3 region has 15 residues. The CDR3 region is CASSSNSRTNTEAFF. The CDR3 DNA follows: TGTGCCAGCAGTTCGAATAGCCGGACGAACACTGAAGCTTTCTTT.

The gene calls are TRBV18 and TRBJ2-5; TRBD2 is a possible D gene (5 bases). The J call may be wrong; the DNA end is better matched by TRBJ2-7. The CDR3 spans 14 residues. CDR1 and CDR2 (germline): KGHSH, LQKENI. CDR3 sequence reads: CASSPPDTSYEQYF. DNA for the CDR3: TGTGCCAGCTCACCTCCAGACACTAGCTACGAGCAGTACTTC.

A few counts support this clonotype. The V gene is TRBV7-2, the J gene TRBJ2-5; D may be TRBD2 (6 bases). The germline V gene has CDR1 SGHTA and CDR2 FQGNSA. The CDR3 runs 12 residues. Deletions cut 8 bases from V and 5 bases from J, with 12 bases between. The CDR3 region has the DNA TGTGCCAGCGGAGGGTACGGGGAGACCCAGTACTTC. It specifies CASGGYGETQYF.

This clonotype was seen more than once but under ten times. The rearrangement uses TRBV20-1 and TRBJ2-1, with 7 bases matching TRBD2. The CDR3 extends over 15 amino acids. With V trimmed by 1 base and J by 7 bases, 10 bases remained unmatched. CDR1 DFQATT and CDR2 SNEGSKA come from the germline V gene (reference sequence). CDR3 DNA sequence: TGCAGTGCTAGAGCCCGAGGACGGGGGGTGAATGAGCAGTTCTTC. Translating gives CSARARGRGVNEQFF.

The chain recombines TRBV28 with TRBJ1-4; no reliable D call. The CDR3 totals 15 residues. V shed 6 bases and J shed 5 bases, with 16 bases lying between them. Germline loops: CDR1 MDHEN, CDR2 SYDVKM. The CDR3 DNA reads as TGTGCCAGCAGAGAGGCAGGAGATTTCAATGAAAAACTGTTTTTT. It yields the protein CASREAGDFNEKLFF.

V is TRBV6-2 or TRBV6-3 and J is TRBJ2-2; tentatively, D is TRBD2 (5 bases). CDR3 length: 16 amino acids. Trimming pared 5 bases from V and 0 bases from J, leaving 13 bases between. Germline lookup yields CDR1 MNHEY and CDR2 SVGEGT. DNA for the CDR3: TGTGCCAGCAGTCGTAGAGACTATCCGAACACCGGGGAGCTGTTTTTT. Amino acids: CASSRRDYPNTGELFF.

This rearrangement joins TRBV12-3 or TRBV12-4 to TRBJ1-1; no reliable D call. The CDR3 runs 14 residues. Trimming shortened V by 7 bases and J by 0 bases, and 12 bases separated the two germline ends. The CDR3: CASILNQLNTEAFF. In DNA, the CDR3 is TGTGCCAGCATTTTGAATCAGTTGAACACTGAAGCTTTCTTT.

The J gene is TRBJ2-5, the V gene TRBV11-2; 10 bases align to TRBD2. Germline V gene lookup returns CDR1 SGHAT and CDR2 FQNNGV. After removal of 2 bases from V and 2 bases from J, the junction contained 5 bases not matched to a gene. The CDR3 length is 16 residues. CDR3 in amino acids: CASSLLGLAAQETQYF. In DNA, the CDR3 is TGTGCCAGCAGCTTACTAGGACTAGCGGCTCAAGAGACCCAGTACTTC.

The gene calls are TRBV11-2 and TRBJ2-5; either TRBD1 or TRBD2 may supply D (5 bases each). TRBJ2-1 explains the end of the DNA better; the J call may be wrong. Germline loops: CDR1 SGHAT, CDR2 FQNNGV. The CDR3 length is 14 residues. CDR3 in amino acids: CASSKSRDLNEQFF. CDR3 DNA: TGTGCCAGCAGCAAAAGTAGGGACCTCAATGAGCAGTTCTTC.

This clonotype appeared a few times. J is TRBJ2-5 and V is TRBV20-1, with 7 bases that match TRBD1. J lost 4 bases, V lost 6 bases, and 8 bases had no gene match. The CDR3 totals 13 residues. Germline V lookup: CDR1 DFQATT, CDR2 SNEGSKA (reference sequence). Written as DNA, the CDR3 is TGCAGTGCAGAACAGGGGAAAGGAGAGACCCAGTACTTC. This gives the protein CSAEQGKGETQYF.

The genes are TRBV4-3 and TRBJ2-5; possibly TRBD2 for D (6 bases). Germline loops: CDR1 LGHNA, CDR2 YSLEER. This CDR3 spans 16 amino acids. The germline V and J ends were trimmed by 1 base and 5 bases, with 17 bases remaining between them. CDR3 nucleotides: TGCGCCAGCAGCCAAGGTAGCGGCGTGATGAGGGAGACCCAGTACTTC. It translates to CASSQGSGVMRETQYF.

The rearrangement uses TRBV20-1 and TRBJ1-2; 9 bases fit TRBD1. The CDR3 has 14 amino acids. After removal of 2 bases from V and 8 bases from J, the junction contained 9 bases not matched to a gene. Germline CDR1 reads DFQATT; CDR2 reads SNEGSKA (reference sequence). CDR3 amino acids: CSARLTGTGTGYTF. DNA of the CDR3: TGCAGTGCTAGACTCACCGGGACAGGGACGGGCTACACCTTC.

The J gene is TRBJ1-2, the V gene TRBV2; TRBD1 matches 9 bases. The V segment lost 6 bases and the J segment 3 bases; nucleotides outside the gene matches: 5. The V gene's germline CDR1 is SNHLY and CDR2 FYNNEI. There are 14 residues in the CDR3. The CDR3 protein is CASSAGTGYYGYTF. CDR3 nucleotide sequence: TGTGCCAGCAGCGCCGGGACAGGGTACTATGGCTACACCTTC.

The chain employs TRBV25-1 and TRBJ2-7; possibly TRBD1 for D (6 bases). Trimming took off 9 bases at V and 3 bases at J, with 15 bases between the two ends. Germline lookup yields CDR1 MGHDK and CDR2 SYGVNS. The CDR3 consists of 13 residues. CDR3 coding DNA: TGTGCCAGTCTCGGACAGAACAACTACGAGCAGTACTTC. Protein product: CASLGQNNYEQYF.

This chain connects TRBV7-2 to TRBJ1-2; D unclear. The CDR3 runs 13 residues. Trimming left V 5 bases short and J 4 bases short, with 11 bases between. Germline CDR1 and CDR2: SGHTA and FQGNSA. As DNA, the CDR3 is TGTGCCAGCAGCGCCCTGGGAGCCTATGGCTACACCTTC. This gives the protein CASSALGAYGYTF.

This clonotype was seen more than once but under ten times. Here the CDR3 reads CASSLELAGVHEQYF. CDR3 DNA sequence: TGTGCCAGCAGCTTAGAACTAGCGGGAGTCCACGAGCAGTACTTC. V usage is TRBV7-3 and J usage is TRBJ2-7; 11 bases match TRBD2. The CDR3 spans 15 residues. V gave up 2 bases and J gave up 5 bases; unmatched junction bases: 5. Germline CDR1 SGHTA, CDR2 FQGTGA.

This chain links TRBV20-1 with TRBJ2-1; 10 bases agree with TRBD2. Germline trimming cut 4 bases from V and 6 bases from J; bases unmatched to any gene: 6. This CDR3 contains 14 residues. The germline V gene has CDR1 DFQATT and CDR2 SNEGSKA (reference sequence). CDR3 coding DNA: TGCAGTGCTACAAGGACTAGCGGAGGCAATGAGCAGTTCTTC. Encoded protein: CSATRTSGGNEQFF.

This clonotype has more than one count but fewer than ten. The chain uses TRBV6-5 and TRBJ2-1; D is possibly TRBD1 or TRBD2 (5 bases each). The CDR3 length is 16 residues. V was clipped by 1 base and J by 6 bases, with 16 bases between them. Germline CDR1 MNHEY, CDR2 SVGAGI. The CDR3 DNA sequence: TGTGCCAGCAGTTACTATAGGGGATTAGGAGGCAATGAGCAGTTCTTC. Protein: CASSYYRGLGGNEQFF.

V gene TRBV24-1 combines with J gene TRBJ2-5; 9 bases agree with TRBD2. CDR3 length: 16 amino acids. CDR1 KGHDR and CDR2 SFDVKD come from the germline V gene. The ends lost 5 bases at V and 3 bases at J; junction bases unmatched: 9. CDR3: CATSGGGAKLEETQYF. Written as DNA, the CDR3 is TGTGCCACCAGTGGCGGGGGGGCAAAGTTAGAAGAGACCCAGTACTTC.